The 31 T cell receptor beta chains below come from one sample, sequenced in a study of molecular identifiers for immune sequencing clone quantification. TCRdb re-called the PCR reads with MiXCR, one entry per CDR3 protein. The sample lists about 640,000 distinct CDR3 sequences, less than 20% occurring once. The sequencing input was naive CD8+ T cells from blood, with Jurkat cell RNA spiked in. This sample's subset: FACS-sorted CD8+CD4-CCR7+CD45RA+ naive T cells. These receptors all stem from a human donor in good health. Some libraries in this study had Jurkat cell RNA spiked in.

This clonotype was detected only a few times. V is TRBV4-3 and J is TRBJ1-3; no firm D call. V gave up 1 base and J gave up 0 bases, with 4 bases separating them. From germline, CDR1 is LGHNA and CDR2 YSLEER. The CDR3 runs to 14 residues. The CDR3 spells CASSQGVSGNTIYF. The CDR3 DNA reads as TGCGCCAGCAGCCAAGGGGTCTCTGGAAACACCATATATTTT.

This clonotype has a count of ten or more. The chain combines TRBV9 with TRBJ2-3; 8 bases align to TRBD2. The germline V gene encodes CDR1 SGDLS and CDR2 YYNGEE. The CDR3 totals 15 residues. After removal of 4 bases from V and 5 bases from J, the junction contained 9 bases not matched to a gene. The CDR3 region has the DNA TGTGCCAGCAGCTTTAGCGGGGCTCCGGGAGATACGCAGTATTTT. Its protein product is CASSFSGAPGDTQYF.

This clonotype has a count of ten or more. This sequence joins TRBV5-6 and TRBJ1-5; D is possibly TRBD1 (6 bases). Between the trimmed V and J ends, which lost 1 base and 4 bases, there was a span of 12 bases. Germline V gene lookup returns CDR1 SGHDT and CDR2 YYEEEE. The length of the CDR3 is 15 residues. The CDR3 bases are TGTGCCAGCAGCTTGTGGACAGCAGTAAATCAGCCCCAGCATTTT. It yields the protein CASSLWTAVNQPQHF.

About this clonotype itself: Germline is not matched at one junction end, which may reflect a read error. This chain joins TRBV10-2 and TRBJ2-1; D not resolved. Germline V gene lookup returns CDR1 WSHSY and CDR2 SAAADI. The CDR3 covers 16 residues. CDR3 region: CANSESSESSYNEQFF. Here the CDR3 DNA reads TGCGCCAACAGTGAGTCGAGCGAAAGCTCCTACAATGAGCAGTTCTTC.

This clonotype was seen more than once but under ten times. V and J are TRBV11-1 and TRBJ2-7; a possible D gene is TRBD1 (6 bases). Germline loops: CDR1 SGHAT, CDR2 FQDESV (reference sequence). CDR3 length: 14 amino acids. The germline V and J ends were trimmed by 0 bases and 5 bases, with 11 bases remaining between them. CDR3 amino acids: CASSLAQGVHEQYF. The CDR3 bases are TGTGCCAGCAGCTTAGCACAGGGTGTACACGAGCAGTACTTC.

This clonotype has a count of ten or more. The chain is built from TRBV20-1 and TRBJ1-5, with TRBD1 identical over 7 bases. The CDR3 extends over 16 amino acids. Germline V gene data show CDR1 as DFQATT and CDR2 as SNEGSKA (reference sequence). This chain's CDR3 is CRLPGTEYNSNQPQHF. The CDR3, as DNA: TGCAGACTACCAGGGACAGAGTATAATAGCAATCAGCCCCAGCATTTT.

This clonotype was detected many times. The gene calls are TRBV29-1 and TRBJ1-1; D may be TRBD1 (5 bases). The germline V gene encodes CDR1 SQVTM and CDR2 ANQGSEA. This CDR3 has 11 residues. CDR3 loop: CRVTVNTEAFF. CDR3 sequence (DNA): TGCAGGGTGACAGTGAACACTGAAGCTTTCTTT.

This clonotype occurred many times. The J gene is TRBJ2-2, the V gene TRBV29-1, with a weak D call TRBD2 (6 bases). The CDR3 loop spans 16 amino acids. Germline lookup yields CDR1 SQVTM and CDR2 ANQGSEA. V gave up 7 bases and J gave up 2 bases, with 20 bases separating them. Here the CDR3 DNA reads TGCAGCGGGACTACGGGGACTCGAATAAACACCGGGGAGCTGTTTTTT. It encodes CSGTTGTRINTGELFF.

This clonotype was detected ten times or more. The chain combines TRBV7-2 with TRBJ2-7; perhaps TRBD2 as D (6 bases). Germline V CDR1 and CDR2: SGHTA, FQGNSA. Trimming took 3 bases from V and 4 from J, leaving 10 bases between them. This CDR3 comprises 13 residues. The chain's CDR3 is CASSFLGTYEQYF. The CDR3 DNA reads TGTGCCAGCAGCTTCCTTGGGACTTACGAGCAGTACTTC.

This clonotype was observed many times. The chain recombines TRBV7-9 with TRBJ1-1; D unclear. CDR1 and CDR2 from the germline V gene are SEHNR and FQNEAQ (reference sequence). V was cut by 6 bases and J by 4 bases, with 9 bases left in between. The CDR3 is made up of 12 amino acids. Written as DNA, the CDR3 is TGTGCCAGCAGTCCAGTCTTCACTGAAGCTTTCTTT. This encodes CASSPVFTEAFF.

Turning to this clonotype: A read error is possible here, since a much larger clone lies one base away. The chain has TRBV23-1 and TRBJ2-3; 8 nucleotides match TRBD2. TRBV23-1 is an open reading frame, and its role is uncertain. The length of the CDR3 is 16 residues. Trimming cost V 10 bases and J 1 base; bases outside gene matches: 13. The CDR3 spells CANIRGGSSGTDTQYF. The CDR3 bases are TGCGCCAACATCCGGGGGGGGTCTAGCGGCACAGATACGCAGTATTTT.

This clonotype was detected many times. V usage is TRBV7-2 and J usage is TRBJ1-1; TRBD1 agrees at 7 bases. CDR3 size: 17 residues. Germline CDR1 SGHTA, CDR2 FQGNSA. V lost 0 bases, J lost 1 base, and 8 bases stayed unmatched. CDR3 nucleotide sequence: TGTGCCAGCAGCTTAGCGATAGGGGGCCTAAGGAACACTGAAGCTTTCTTT. Encoded protein: CASSLAIGGLRNTEAFF. Full variable domain (missing parts from reference TRBV7-2 and TRBJ1-1): GAGVSQSPSNKVTEKGKDVELRCDPISGHTALYWYRQSLGQGLEFLIYFQGNSAPDKSGLPSDRFSAERTGGSVSTLTIQRTQQEDSAVYLCASSLAIGGLRNTEAFFGQGTRLTVV.

This rearrangement joins TRBV6-2 or TRBV6-3 to TRBJ2-1, with 7 positions matching TRBD1. This CDR3 region has 15 residues. From germline, CDR1 is MNHEY and CDR2 SVGEGT. After removal of 7 bases from V and 8 bases from J, the junction contained 14 bases not matched to a gene. In DNA, the CDR3 is TGTGCCAGCATTCTGGACAGGCGAATTAGTGATGAGCAGTTCTTC. The encoded protein is CASILDRRISDEQFF.

In this sample, this clonotype turned up many times. V is TRBV4-1 and J is TRBJ2-5; 10 bases align to TRBD1. The V segment lost 2 bases and the J segment 1 base; nucleotides outside the gene matches: 10. Germline V gene data show CDR1 as MGHRA and CDR2 as YSYEKL. The CDR3 consists of 18 residues. CDR3 sequence (DNA): TGCGCCAGCAGCCAACGTAGTCCGGGACAGGGGTTCCAAGAGACCCAGTACTTC. This gives the protein CASSQRSPGQGFQETQYF.

This clonotype was recorded many times. The V gene is TRBV7-9, the J gene TRBJ2-5; TRBD2 matches 12 bases. The CDR3 extends over 17 amino acids. Germline CDR1 and CDR2: SEHNR and FQNEAQ (reference sequence). Trimming removed 5 bases from V and 0 bases from J; junction bases left unmatched: 7. CDR3 nucleotides: TGTGCCAGCAGCCTCGTCACTAGCGGGGGGTACCAAGAGACCCAGTACTTC. Translating gives CASSLVTSGGYQETQYF.

This clonotype was detected only a few times. The genes are TRBV19 and TRBJ2-7; tentatively, D is TRBD1 (6 bases). This CDR3 spans 10 amino acids. Germline V CDR1 and CDR2: LNHDA, SQIVND (reference sequence). Trimming took off 10 bases at V and 5 bases at J, with 9 bases between the two ends. CDR3 protein: CATEGDEQYF. As DNA, the CDR3 is TGTGCCACCGAGGGGGACGAGCAGTACTTC.

This clonotype was seen repeatedly, ten times or more. The chain recombines TRBV27 with TRBJ2-7; D unresolved. CDR1 and CDR2 (germline): MNHEY, SMNVEV (reference sequence). V gave up 6 bases and J gave up 3 bases, with 9 bases separating them. CDR3 length: 12 residues. The CDR3 loop reads CASSSASYEQYF. In DNA form, the CDR3 reads TGTGCCAGCAGCTCGGCTAGCTACGAGCAGTACTTC.

This clonotype was picked up many times. The rearrangement uses TRBV13 and TRBJ1-2, with 9 bases aligning to TRBD1. V trimming: 4 bases; J trimming: 1 base; junction bases outside the gene matches: 10. The CDR3 runs 17 residues. From germline, CDR1 is PRHDT and CDR2 FYEKMQ (reference sequence). DNA of the CDR3: TGTGCCAGCAGCTCGTCAGCCGGGACAGGGAGTAACTATGGCTACACCTTC. It specifies CASSSSAGTGSNYGYTF.

This clonotype was counted ten times or more. V and J are TRBV11-2 and TRBJ2-1; D may be TRBD1 (5 bases). The germline gives CDR1 SGHAT, CDR2 FQNNGV. Trimming removed 2 bases from V and 8 bases from J, with 16 bases in between. The CDR3 covers 15 residues. CDR3 residues: CASSLSFSGKDEQFF. In DNA form, the CDR3 reads TGTGCCAGCAGCTTATCCTTCTCAGGGAAGGATGAGCAGTTCTTC.

A remark on this clonotype: A read error may be the cause here, since a much bigger clone is one base away. The conserved final phenylalanine or tryptophan is absent from the CDR3, which likely points to a read error. In nucleotides, the CDR3 is TGTGCCAGCAGTTTCCCTGGGGGGATTGGAGGCGAGCAGTACTAC. Residues: CASSFPGGIGGEQYY. The J gene is TRBJ2-7, the V gene TRBV6-5; perhaps TRBD2 as D (6 bases). The length of the CDR3 is 15 residues. V was cut by 4 bases and J by 6 bases, with 19 bases left in between. CDR1 and CDR2 from the germline V gene are MNHEY and SVGAGI.

The chain employs TRBV24-1 and TRBJ2-1; 8 bases are shared with TRBD2. Germline loops: CDR1 KGHDR, CDR2 SFDVKD. The CDR3 is made up of 15 amino acids. The junction had 13 bases not matched to a gene; V was cut back by 7 bases and J by 9 bases. The CDR3 protein is CATRPSGSSGGEQFF. CDR3 DNA: TGTGCCACCAGACCGAGCGGGAGTAGTGGGGGTGAGCAGTTCTTC.

Ten or more counts support this clonotype. The rearrangement joins TRBV4-1 to TRBJ2-3; D is perhaps TRBD2 (5 bases). The CDR3 length is 16 residues. Looked up from germline, CDR1 is MGHRA and CDR2 is YSYEKL. Deletions cut 0 bases from V and 1 base from J, with 11 bases between. The CDR3 region is CASSQDGWRRTDTQYF. CDR3 DNA sequence: TGCGCCAGCAGCCAAGATGGGTGGAGGCGCACAGATACGCAGTATTTT.

Comment on this clonotype: A much larger clone lies one base from this, so it may be a read error. The gene calls are TRBV7-9 and TRBJ1-2; 11 bases fit TRBD1. Germline CDR1 reads SEHNR; CDR2 reads FQNEAQ (reference sequence). This CDR3 has 14 residues. The V segment lost 4 bases and the J segment 4 bases; nucleotides outside the gene matches: 2. This CDR3 reads CASSWTGGSYGYTF. Written as DNA, the CDR3 is TGTGCCAGCAGCTGGACAGGGGGCAGCTATGGCTACACCTTC.

DNA for the CDR3: TGTGCCTGGAGTCCCCTAGCGGGGGGGCAAAATGAGCAGTTCTTC. Translated: CAWSPLAGGQNEQFF. The chain employs TRBV30 and TRBJ2-1, with 12 bases identical to TRBD2. The CDR3 has 15 amino acids. Germline V gives CDR1 GTSNPN, CDR2 SVGIG (reference sequence). V gave up 2 bases and J gave up 7 bases; unmatched junction bases: 6.

This clonotype was seen repeatedly, ten times or more. CDR3 sequence reads: CASSLVRLEQYF. The DNA for the CDR3 is TGTGCCAGCAGTTTAGTTCGGCTCGAGCAGTACTTC. The rearrangement uses TRBV12-3 or TRBV12-4 and TRBJ2-7; D unclear. The CDR3 totals 12 residues. V lost 1 base to trimming and J lost 6 bases, with 7 bases between them.

This clonotype appeared a few times. This chain connects TRBV12-3 or TRBV12-4 to TRBJ2-7, with 8 bases aligning to TRBD1. V dropped 3 bases and J dropped 4; count of bases not matched to a gene: 8. The CDR3 loop spans 15 amino acids. The CDR3 DNA sequence: TGTGCCAGCAGTTTCAGGGTGACAGGGGAGTACGAGCAGTACTTC. Its protein is CASSFRVTGEYEQYF.

This clonotype has only a few counts. J is TRBJ2-2 and V is TRBV6-2 or TRBV6-3; no definite D call. The CDR3 consists of 13 residues. Trimming removed 7 bases from V and 4 bases from J, with 10 bases in between. Germline V CDR1 and CDR2: MNHEY, SVGEGT. CDR3 region: CASTLSPTGELFF. The CDR3 DNA reads as TGTGCCAGCACTCTAAGTCCCACCGGGGAGCTGTTTTTT.

The sample holds a few counts of this clonotype. This chain uses TRBV29-1 with TRBJ2-1, with no clear D. Germline CDR1 SQVTM, CDR2 ANQGSEA. Trimming removed 4 bases at V and 5 bases at J, with 3 bases between. The CDR3 is 10 residues long. The CDR3 sequence: CSVVNNEQFF. The CDR3 region has the DNA TGCAGCGTTGTTAACAATGAGCAGTTCTTC.

The V and J genes are TRBV7-2 and TRBJ2-7; 7 nucleotides line up with TRBD1. The CDR3 totals 14 residues. Losses at the gene ends were 5 bases for V and 4 bases for J; bases not matched to a gene: 8. Germline V gives CDR1 SGHTA, CDR2 FQGNSA. CDR3 nucleotides: TGTGCCAGCAGCGGCCGGGACAGCCTTTACGAGCAGTACTTC. Translated, it gives CASSGRDSLYEQYF. The full variable domain, its missing parts supplied by reference TRBV7-2 and TRBJ2-7, is GAGVSQSPSNKVTEKGKDVELRCDPISGHTALYWYRQSLGQGLEFLIYFQGNSAPDKSGLPSDRFSAERTGGSVSTLTIQRTQQEDSAVYLCASSGRDSLYEQYFGPGTRLTVT.

This clonotype came up once. Just one base apart from a much larger clone, this may be a read error. The chain has TRBV6-2 or TRBV6-3 and TRBJ2-4; D might be TRBD1 (5 bases). The CDR3 has 17 amino acids. V was trimmed by 0 bases and J by 12 bases, leaving 24 bases between them. CDR1 and CDR2 (germline): MNHEY, SVGEGT. The CDR3 here is CASSYSKVWGWADTQYF. The CDR3 nucleotides are TGTGCCAGCAGTTACTCGAAGGTTTGGGGCTGGGCGGACACTCAGTACTTC.

This clonotype was seen at least ten times. The DNA for the CDR3 is TGTGCCAGCAGCCTCAGGGACTACGAGCAGTACTTC. Translated: CASSLRDYEQYF. The rearrangement uses TRBV13 and TRBJ2-7; maybe TRBD1 (5 bases). From germline, CDR1 is PRHDT and CDR2 FYEKMQ (reference sequence). The CDR3 has 12 residues. Trimming took 5 bases from V and 3 from J, leaving 8 bases between them.